One sample yielded the 27 T cell receptor beta chains listed below, sequenced in a study of blood T cell repertoires in COVID-19. TCRdb keeps only in-frame clones here, not all; method: immunoSEQ multiplex PCR. The sample has about 170,000 clones; about 80% are singletons. Sequenced: peripheral blood. The receptors stem from a human donor with acute or convalescent COVID-19. The donor label of this sample is uncertain.

This clone appeared once. The CDR3 DNA sequence: TGTGCCAGCAGCTTAGAGAACTATGGGCAGTACTTC. Its translation: CASSLENYGQYF. The V and J genes are TRBV7-9 and TRBJ2-7; D is ambiguous. Germline loops: CDR1 SEHNR, CDR2 FQNEAQ (reference sequence). The CDR3 has 12 amino acids. The ends were cut back, 1 base at V and 9 bases at J, with 10 bases in the middle.

The chain recombines TRBV1 with TRBJ1-6. TRBV1 is flagged as a pseudogene. The CDR3 contains 18 residues. CDR3 sequence (DNA): TGCACCAGCAGCCAAGACCCACGGGGGGGCGCCTATAATTCACCCCTCCACTTT. Translation: CTSSQDPRGGAYNSPLHF.

The chain joins TRBV7-9 to TRBJ1-2; TRBD1 might be the D (6 bases). The CDR3 extends over 13 amino acids. V was trimmed by 0 bases and J by 4 bases, leaving 6 bases between them. CDR1 and CDR2 (germline): SEHNR, FQNEAQ (reference sequence). The CDR3 sequence: CASSLAGGYGYTF. CDR3 in DNA: TGTGCCAGCAGCTTAGCAGGGGGCTATGGCTACACCTTC.

The V call is TRBV6-6, the J call TRBJ2-7; no reliable D call. The CDR3 spans 12 residues. Germline V gene sequence: CDR1 MNHNY, CDR2 SVGAGI (reference sequence). Trimming removed 8 bases from V and 4 bases from J, with 12 bases in between. The CDR3 DNA follows: TGTGCCAGCCGTCGCAGCGATTACGAGCAGTACTTC. Its protein is CASRRSDYEQYF.

This rearrangement joins TRBV19 to TRBJ1-2, with D tentatively TRBD1 (5 bases). The V end was cut by 0 bases, the J end by 1 base, with 15 bases between. From germline, CDR1 is LNHDA and CDR2 SQIVND (reference sequence). The CDR3 is 17 amino acids. CDR3 residues: CASSIDGDSYFNYGYTF. The CDR3, as DNA: TGTGCCAGTAGTATAGATGGAGACAGTTACTTTAACTATGGCTACACCTTC.

This chain joins TRBV13 and TRBJ2-1; 14 bases fit TRBD2. This CDR3 comprises 15 residues. Trimming cost V 5 bases and J 7 bases; bases outside gene matches: 4. Per the germline V gene, CDR1 is PRHDT and CDR2 is FYEKMQ (reference sequence). The CDR3 coding sequence is TGTGCCAGCAGCCCCCGACTAGCGGGAGGGAATGAGCAGTTCTTC. This codes for CASSPRLAGGNEQFF.

The sample holds a few counts of this clone. The CDR3 nucleotides read TGCGCCCCCCCATCCAGGGGCTACTATGGCTACACCTTC. Amino acids: CAPPSRGYYGYTF. The chain carries TRBV10-1 and TRBJ1-2; D might be TRBD1 (6 bases). V was pared by 11 bases and J by 3 bases, with 16 bases between. Looked up from germline, CDR1 is WNHNN and CDR2 is SYGVQD (reference sequence). The CDR3 spans 13 residues.

The V call is TRBV6-5, the J call TRBJ1-5, with TRBD1 as a possible D gene (5 bases). Germline V CDR1 and CDR2: MNHEY, SVGAGI. V was shortened by 6 bases and J by 2 bases, with 11 bases between the two germline ends. The CDR3 length is 14 residues. This chain's CDR3 is CASSRGLGNQPQHF. In DNA form, the CDR3 reads TGTGCCAGCAGCCGGGGGTTGGGCAATCAGCCCCAGCATTTT.

The chain combines TRBV11-2 with TRBJ2-7, with 7 bases lining up with TRBD2. From germline, CDR1 is SGHAT and CDR2 FQNNGV. The CDR3 runs to 14 residues. V was clipped by 4 bases and J by 7 bases; unmatched bases: 10. The CDR3 DNA is TGTGCCAGCAGCTCGCGACTAGCTTTTAAGGAGCAGTACTTC. This sequence encodes CASSSRLAFKEQYF.

The J gene is TRBJ2-5, the V gene TRBV6-5, with a possible D match to TRBD2 (5 bases). The CDR3 is 16 residues long. Trimming removed 0 bases from V and 1 base from J, with 12 bases in between. Looked up from germline, CDR1 is MNHEY and CDR2 is SVGAGI. This CDR3 is CASSYSASAAQETQYF. The CDR3 DNA is TGTGCCAGCAGTTACTCTGCTTCAGCGGCCCAAGAGACCCAGTACTTC.

The chain combines TRBV11-2 with TRBJ2-7; 10 bases are a match to TRBD1. The CDR3 totals 16 residues. Germline CDR1 is SGHAT and CDR2 is FQNNGV. J gave up 3 bases and V 5 bases, and 10 bases lay outside the gene matches. The CDR3 loop is CASSARLGTGVYEQYF. In DNA form, the CDR3 reads TGTGCCAGCAGCGCACGACTGGGGACAGGGGTCTACGAGCAGTACTTC.

V usage is TRBV5-4 and J usage is TRBJ2-5; 8 bases are a match to TRBD2. The CDR3 spans 16 residues. With 2 bases clipped from V and 5 bases from J, the junction kept 11 bases outside the gene matches. Germline CDR1 and CDR2: SGHNT and YYREEE (reference sequence). As DNA, the CDR3 is TGTGCCAGCAGCTTAGCGGGGGCAACCGTACGTGAGACCCAGTACTTC. Protein: CASSLAGATVRETQYF.

This clone appeared a few times. V usage is TRBV19 and J usage is TRBJ2-7; perhaps TRBD2 as D (7 bases). The CDR3 runs to 19 residues. The V gene's germline CDR1 is LNHDA and CDR2 SQIVND (reference sequence). Trimming removed 1 base from V and 3 bases from J, with 25 bases in between. In DNA form, the CDR3 reads TGTGCCAGTAGTATAGCTATCCTACAGGGAGGGGGAGCGAACTACGAGCAGTACTTC. Its protein is CASSIAILQGGGANYEQYF.

This rearrangement joins TRBV5-8 to TRBJ2-3; TRBD1 might be the D (6 bases). Per the germline V gene, CDR1 is SGHTS and CDR2 is YDEGEE. V was clipped by 7 bases and J by 5 bases, with 20 bases between them. This CDR3 region has 15 residues. The CDR3 nucleotides are TGTGCCAGCGTACCCCCGGGGCAGGGGAGAGATACGCAGTATTTT. The encoded protein is CASVPPGQGRDTQYF. Variable domain in full (rest from reference TRBV5-8 and TRBJ2-3): EAGVTQSPTHLIKTRGQQATLRCSPISGHTSVYWYQQALGLGLQFLLWYDEGEERNRGNFPPRFSGRQFPNYSSELNVNALELEDSALYLCASVPPGQGRDTQYFGPGTRLTVL.

V usage is TRBV9 and J usage is TRBJ2-3; TRBD1 aligns across 7 bases. The V gene's germline CDR1 is SGDLS and CDR2 YYNGEE. J gave up 6 bases and V 4 bases, and 8 bases lay outside the gene matches. CDR3 length: 14 amino acids. CDR3: CASSQRQGGDTQYF. The DNA for the CDR3 is TGTGCCAGCAGCCAACGACAGGGTGGGGATACGCAGTATTTT.

V usage is TRBV12-3 or TRBV12-4 and J usage is TRBJ2-1; TRBD1 is a possible D gene (5 bases). Deletions cut 6 bases from V and 7 bases from J, with 13 bases between. CDR3 length: 13 amino acids. The DNA of the CDR3 is TGTGCCAGCAGCCAGGGTGGTCGGAATGAGCAGTTCTTC. Protein product: CASSQGGRNEQFF.

With regard to this clone: Germline is not matched at one junction end, which may reflect a read error. The gene calls are TRBV4-1 and TRBJ1-5; TRBD1 matches at 10 bases. The CDR3 contains 16 residues. Germline V gene lookup returns CDR1 MGHRA and CDR2 YSYEKL. CDR3 amino acids: CARSQLQDRGRKPQHF. Written as DNA, the CDR3 is TGCGCCCGCAGCCAACTCCAAGACAGGGGGCGGAAGCCCCAGCATTTT.

The CDR3 nucleotides are TGCGCCAGCAGCTTGGGCGGCCAGCCCCTTGGAGCTGGCTACACCTTC. This sequence encodes CASSLGGQPLGAGYTF. This chain links TRBV5-1 with TRBJ1-2; D uncertain. CDR3 size: 16 residues. The germline V and J ends were trimmed by 0 bases and 7 bases, with 19 bases remaining between them. Germline V gene lookup returns CDR1 SGHRS and CDR2 YFSETQ. Filled out from reference TRBV5-1 and TRBJ1-2, the complete variable domain reads KAGVTQTPRYLIKTRGQQVTLSCSPISGHRSVSWYQQTPGQGLQFLFEYFSETQRNKGNFPGRFSGRQFSNSRSEMNVSTLELGDSALYLCASSLGGQPLGAGYTFGSGTRLTVV.

V usage is TRBV3-1 (or the pseudogene TRBV3-2) and J usage is TRBJ1-2; 10 bases match TRBD1. CDR3 length: 15 amino acids. With V trimmed by 0 bases and J by 6 bases, 4 bases remained unmatched. CDR1 LGHDT and CDR2 YNNKEL come from the germline V gene (reference sequence). In DNA form, the CDR3 reads TGTGCCAGCAGCCAAGATAGGGACAGGGGTAATGGCTACACCTTC. This gives the protein CASSQDRDRGNGYTF.

DNA for the CDR3: TGTGCCAGCAGCCGTAGCGGGGTAAACACCGGGGAGCTGTTTTTT. It yields the protein CASSRSGVNTGELFF. The chain recombines TRBV7-2 with TRBJ2-2; 8 bases match TRBD2. Germline CDR1 SGHTA, CDR2 FQGNSA. Unmatched junction bases numbered 4, after V lost 5 bases and J lost 2 bases. The CDR3 is 15 amino acids.

The chain combines TRBV19 with TRBJ2-3; the match to TRBD2 covers 12 bases. The CDR3 length is 16 residues. Per the germline V gene, CDR1 is LNHDA and CDR2 is SQIVND (reference sequence). Trimming took 7 bases from V and 9 from J; bases not matched to a gene: 14. The chain's CDR3 is CASTPGGLAGGSTQYF. CDR3 DNA sequence: TGTGCCAGTACCCCAGGCGGGCTAGCGGGAGGGTCCACGCAGTATTTT.

This sequence joins TRBV7-7 and TRBJ2-1; 10 positions agree with TRBD2. Germline trimming cut 3 bases from V and 9 bases from J; bases unmatched to any gene: 8. Per the germline V gene, CDR1 is SSHAT and CDR2 is FNYEAQ (reference sequence). The CDR3 spans 15 residues. The CDR3 spells CASSFASGRWGEQFF. CDR3 sequence (DNA): TGTGCCAGCAGCTTTGCTAGCGGGAGATGGGGTGAGCAGTTCTTC.

The chain combines TRBV28 with TRBJ2-2; perhaps TRBD2 as D (6 bases). With 8 bases removed from V and 2 bases from J, the gap between germline ends came to 12 bases. The length of the CDR3 is 14 residues. Germline loops: CDR1 MDHEN, CDR2 SYDVKM. This CDR3 reads CASRTGGNTGELFF. CDR3 coding DNA: TGTGCCAGCCGTACCGGGGGTAACACCGGGGAGCTGTTTTTT.

The gene calls are TRBV7-3 and TRBJ2-7, with D possibly TRBD2 on 6 matching bases. Germline V gives CDR1 SGHTA, CDR2 FQGTGA. The CDR3 totals 15 residues. Trimming shortened V by 5 bases and J by 4 bases, and 18 bases separated the two germline ends. The CDR3 nucleotides read TGTGCCAGCAGCAAAGACACCGGGAGTCCTTACGAGCAGTACTTC. Translating gives CASSKDTGSPYEQYF.

This chain links TRBV5-1 with TRBJ1-1; possible D gene TRBD1, 5 bases. Germline CDR1 reads SGHRS; CDR2 reads YFSETQ. This CDR3 is 16 amino acids long. Trimming stripped 0 bases from V and 6 bases from J, with 18 bases between. The CDR3 sequence: CASSLAPGGSSPEAFF. The CDR3 coding sequence is TGCGCCAGCAGCTTGGCTCCCGGGGGAAGCAGCCCTGAAGCTTTCTTT.

The V call is TRBV29-1, the J call TRBJ2-7, with TRBD1 identical over 9 bases. The CDR3 consists of 13 residues. Trimming took 8 bases from V and 2 from J; bases not matched to a gene: 7. Germline CDR1 and CDR2: SQVTM and ANQGSEA. DNA for the CDR3: TGCAGCTCAGGACAGGGGATGACCTACGAGCAGTACTTC. This codes for CSSGQGMTYEQYF.

Here the CDR3 reads CASSSDSLWGTDTQYF. The CDR3 nucleotides read TGTGCCAGCAGCTCGGACTCACTGTGGGGCACAGATACGCAGTATTTT. The gene calls are TRBV5-8 and TRBJ2-3; maybe TRBD2 (5 bases). This CDR3 has 16 amino acids. V was trimmed by 3 bases and J by 1 base, leaving 15 bases between them. Per germline, CDR1 SGHTS and CDR2 YDEGEE.